A selection of T cell receptor beta chains follows, all from one sample in a study of beta chain features in type 1 diabetes. TCRdb's copy holds only in-frame clones and misses some; the assay was immunoSEQ multiplex PCR. The data contain hundreds of thousands of clones, about 10% of them singletons. Sample: naive CD4+ T cells from blood. Receptors were obtained from a young woman in good health. Each CDR3 is given with its conserved first and last residue. A D gene is named only where the DNA matches it firmly. Clone sizes are given selectively: once, few, many, or a class where the clone is expanded.

TGTGCCAGCAGTGGATCGAAGGGGACCGGGGGTGCTGAAGCTTTCTTT	CASSGSKGTGGAEAFF	TRBV9	.	.	TRBJ1-1
TGCGCCAGCAGCTTGGCCAGGGCTAGCGGGAGCTACGAGCAGTACTTC	CASSLARASGSYEQYF	TRBV5-1	TRBD2	.	TRBJ2-7
TGTGCCTGGAGTCGGCGGGAGTACCACGAGCAGTACTTC	CAWSRREYHEQYF	TRBV30	TRBD2	few	TRBJ2-7
TGCGCCAGCAGCTTGACCGCAGGAGGAGGCACTGAAGCTTTCTTT	CASSLTAGGGTEAFF	TRBV5-1	.	.	TRBJ1-1
TGTGCCAGTAGTCCCACGACAGGGGCCTTCCTCAACTATGGCTACACCTTC	CASSPTTGAFLNYGYTF	TRBV19	TRBD1	few	TRBJ1-2
TGTGCCAGCAGTGAGCGGGGGGCCTTCAATGAGCAGTTCTTC	CASSERGAFNEQFF	TRBV2	TRBD2	.	TRBJ2-1
TGCGCCAGCACCGGGACTAGCGGGAGTAATGAGCAGTTCTTC	CASTGTSGSNEQFF	TRBV5-1	TRBD2	few	TRBJ2-1
TGTGCCTGGATCCCGGGTGGCGGTTACTATGGCTACACCTTC	CAWIPGGGYYGYTF	TRBV30	.	.	TRBJ1-2
TGTGCCAGTAGTACCTATAACAGGAATGAAAAACTGTTTTTT	CASSTYNRNEKLFF	TRBV19	.	few	TRBJ1-4
TGCGCCAGCAGCTTGAGGGCCGGGACAGCGGGGGAGAACACTGAAGCTTTCTTT	CASSLRAGTAGENTEAFF	TRBV5-1	TRBD1	.	TRBJ1-1
TGCGCCAGCCGTCAACCGGGACAGGGCCAAGAGACCCAGTACTTC	CASRQPGQGQETQYF	TRBV5-1	TRBD1	.	TRBJ2-5
TGCAGCGCCGGAGGCGGACAGGGAGGCCAGCCCCAGCATTTT	CSAGGGQGGQPQHF	TRBV29-1	TRBD1	few	TRBJ1-5
TGCAGCGTAGGTAGCGGTTACGGGGAGACCCAGTACTTC	CSVGSGYGETQYF	TRBV29-1	.	.	TRBJ2-5
TGTGCCAGTAGTAAGGGACAAATAAATCAGCCCCAGCATTTT	CASSKGQINQPQHF	TRBV19	.	few	TRBJ1-5
TGTGCCAGCAGCTTACAGGGTGGGCCTCTCAATCAGCCCCAGCATTTT	CASSLQGGPLNQPQHF	TRBV7-9	.	few	TRBJ1-5
TGTGCCAGCAGCTTAAAGGGACAGGGTGCCGGGGAGCTGTTTTTT	CASSLKGQGAGELFF	TRBV7-3	TRBD1	.	TRBJ2-2
TGTGCCAGCAGCTTGGCCAGGGTCGCTAACTATGGCTACACCTTC	CASSLARVANYGYTF	TRBV7-8	.	few	TRBJ1-2
TGTGCCAGCAGCCCTTCCCCAGGGTCCAACACTGAAGCTTTCTTT	CASSPSPGSNTEAFF	TRBV9	.	.	TRBJ1-1
TGTGCCAGCAGCTCGGGTCGTACGGTGGGGCGAAGGAGCAATCAGCCCCAGCATTTT	CASSSGRTVGRRSNQPQHF	TRBV9	.	.	TRBJ1-5
TGTGCCAGCAGCCGCCGACGGACTAGTGGTGAAGAGCAGTACTTC	CASSRRRTSGEEQYF	TRBV27	TRBD2	few	TRBJ2-7
TGTGCCAGCTCACCTCCGGACAGGGGTAAGGCTGAAGCTTTCTTT	CASSPPDRGKAEAFF	TRBV18	TRBD1	.	TRBJ1-1
TGTGCCAGCAGCTTAGAACGGTTGAGGGATGAGCAGTTCTTC	CASSLERLRDEQFF	TRBV11-2	.	.	TRBJ2-1
TGTGCCATCAGCGGGGGACAGGGGGTTAATAGCAATCAGCCCCAGCATTTT	CAISGGQGVNSNQPQHF	TRBV10-3	TRBD1	.	TRBJ1-5
TGTGCCCGCGCGGGGCAGGGGAACACTGAAGCTTTCTTT	CARAGQGNTEAFF	TRBV30	.	many	TRBJ1-1
TGTGCCAGCAGCTTAGATGTGGGTAGCGGGAGTGAGCAGTTCTTC	CASSLDVGSGSEQFF	TRBV11-2	TRBD2	.	TRBJ2-1
TGTGCCAGCAGCTCCATACAGGGTTATGAGCAGTTCTTC	CASSSIQGYEQFF	TRBV11-2	.	few	TRBJ2-1
TGTGCCAGCAGTACCCCAGACAGGGCTAGAGGCTACACCTTC	CASSTPDRARGYTF	TRBV6-5	TRBD1	.	TRBJ1-2
TGTGCCAGCAGCTTAGTGCCCAGGGGGGAAGAGACCCAGTACTTC	CASSLVPRGEETQYF	TRBV7-8	.	.	TRBJ2-5
TGTGCCAGCAGCCCATCTTGGACAGCTAACTATGGCTACACCTTC	CASSPSWTANYGYTF	TRBV9	.	.	TRBJ1-2
TGTGCCAGCAGTGAAGCCAGGGCTTACAATGAGCAGTTCTTC	CASSEARAYNEQFF	TRBV6-1	.	few	TRBJ2-1
TGTGCCAGCAGCTTGGGGACCACCCCGGGGGGACTCGAGCAGTACTTC	CASSLGTTPGGLEQYF	TRBV5-4	TRBD2	.	TRBJ2-7
TGTGCCAGCAGTGAGACAGGGAACACCGGGGAGCTGTTTTTT	CASSETGNTGELFF	TRBV27	.	few	TRBJ2-2
TGTGCCACCAAGGACAGGGGGTTGAACACTGAAGCTTTCTTT	CATKDRGLNTEAFF	TRBV28	TRBD1	.	TRBJ1-1
TGCAGCGTCCAGACAGGGGGCGCAGATGGCTACACCTTC	CSVQTGGADGYTF	TRBV29-1	TRBD1	.	TRBJ1-2
TGTGCCTGGAGCGCAGATTGGGCTGACACTGAAGCTTTCTTT	CAWSADWADTEAFF	TRBV30	.	.	TRBJ1-1
TGTGCCAGTAGTGCCGGACAGGGCATGCAAGAGACCCAGTACTTC	CASSAGQGMQETQYF	TRBV19	TRBD1	few	TRBJ2-5
TGTGCCAGCACCCCCCCGCGTGCCTGGGGCGATGAGCAGTTCTTC	CASTPPRAWGDEQFF	TRBV28	.	.	TRBJ2-1
TGTGCCTGGAGTGCGGGAGATAATCAGCCCCAGCATTTT	CAWSAGDNQPQHF	TRBV30	.	few	TRBJ1-5
TGTGCCAGCAGCTTTTCGGATACCAGGGAAGCTTTCTTT	CASSFSDTREAFF	TRBV7-3	.	.	TRBJ1-1
TGTGCCAGCAACGGCCTCGATCGGGGGGATGGCTACACCTTC	CASNGLDRGDGYTF	TRBV2	.	few	TRBJ1-2
TGTGCCAGTAGAACAAGGGTGGGCGGGGCCTCCTACAATGAGCAGTTCTTC	CASRTRVGGASYNEQFF	TRBV19	.	few	TRBJ2-1
TGTGCCAGCAGCTTAATGGGCACTCAAGAGACCCAGTACTTC	CASSLMGTQETQYF	TRBV7-3	.	many	TRBJ2-5
TGTGCCAGCTCGCTTGACAGGGATTCACCCCTCCACTTT	CASSLDRDSPLHF	TRBV18	TRBD1	few	TRBJ1-6
TGTGCCAGCAGTGAAGGGGGACAGAATGAAAAACTGTTTTTT	CASSEGGQNEKLFF	TRBV6-1	TRBD1	few	TRBJ1-4
TGCGCCAGCAGCTCTCCAAGGGCGGGACAGGGGGCGTCAGATACGCAGTATTTT	CASSSPRAGQGASDTQYF	TRBV4-1	TRBD1	few	TRBJ2-3
TGTGCCAGCAGCGCGACAGGAACTCTGAACACTGAAGCTTTCTTT	CASSATGTLNTEAFF	TRBV9	.	.	TRBJ1-1
TGTGCCAGCAGTGAATCTGGGACAGGGAATGGTCAGCCCCAGCATTTT	CASSESGTGNGQPQHF	TRBV2	TRBD1	few	TRBJ1-5
TGTGCCAGCAGTGAAGACACAGGGGTTGGGGAGACCCAGTACTTC	CASSEDTGVGETQYF	TRBV2	TRBD1	.	TRBJ2-5
TGTGCCAGCAGTTACGGGGGGGGGTGGTCGGAGACCCAGTACTTC	CASSYGGGWSETQYF	TRBV9	TRBD2	.	TRBJ2-5
TGTGCCAGCAGCTTGGGAGCAGGGGGAAATAGCAATCAGCCCCAGCATTTT	CASSLGAGGNSNQPQHF	TRBV5-7	TRBD1	few	TRBJ1-5
TGTGCCAGCAGCCAAGATCTGGGACAGGCGCCTTCACCCCTCCACTTT	CASSQDLGQAPSPLHF	TRBV4-2	TRBD1	few	TRBJ1-6
TGTGCCAGCAGGTCCTTGGGAGGGGATCAGCCCCAGCATTTT	CASRSLGGDQPQHF	TRBV27	.	.	TRBJ1-5
TGTGCCAGCAGTTACTCAGGGACTTCCTACAATGAGCAGTTCTTC	CASSYSGTSYNEQFF	TRBV6-5	.	.	TRBJ2-1
TGTGCCAGCAGCTCTTACGGCGGGGGCCAAGAGACCCAGTACTTC	CASSSYGGGQETQYF	TRBV7-3	TRBD2	.	TRBJ2-5
TGTGCCAGCAGCCAAAAGGGACAGGGAATTACCCACGAGCAGTACTTC	CASSQKGQGITHEQYF	TRBV14	TRBD1	.	TRBJ2-7
TGTGCCAGCAGAGGACAGACCGTCTCCTACGAGCAGTACTTC	CASRGQTVSYEQYF	TRBV2	.	.	TRBJ2-7